The entry below gives a single T cell receptor (beta chain) sequence along with its context. Authors' analysis steps: Amplification of reference gene primers was used by the study to estimate nucleated cell counts. The assay was immunoSEQ multiplex PCR, and TCRdb's table has in-frame clones only and misses some. D and trimming come from the DNA, and the V and J calls and clone size come from that table. Among about 39,000 clones listed, more than 80% were seen once. The CDR3 length is 13 residues. Germline V gene sequence: CDR1 MNHNY, CDR2 SVGAGI (reference sequence). Trimming stripped 6 bases from V and 3 bases from J, with 11 bases between. The sample is drawn from a study of blood T cell repertoires in COVID-19. About the research overall: The United States, Italy and Spain supplied acute and convalescent COVID-19 samples. From T cells, B-cell-depleted T cells, or PBMCs came the material, which was cDNA or gDNA.

This chain connects TRBV6-6 to TRBJ2-5; possibly TRBD1 for D (6 bases). The receptor was isolated from a man aged 55 to 70 with acute or convalescent COVID-19. Specimen: peripheral blood. The DNA for the CDR3 is TGTGCCAGCAGGGGACACTTAGAAGAGACCCAGTACTTC. It translates to CASRGHLEETQYF.